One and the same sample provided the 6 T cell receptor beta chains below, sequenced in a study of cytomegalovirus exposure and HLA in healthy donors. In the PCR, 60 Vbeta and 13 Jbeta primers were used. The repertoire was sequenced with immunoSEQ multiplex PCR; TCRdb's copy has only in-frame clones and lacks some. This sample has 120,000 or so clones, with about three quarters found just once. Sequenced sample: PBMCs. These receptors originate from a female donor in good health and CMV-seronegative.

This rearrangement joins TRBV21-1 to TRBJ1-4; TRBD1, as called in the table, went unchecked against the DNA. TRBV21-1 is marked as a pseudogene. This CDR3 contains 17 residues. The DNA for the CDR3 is TGTGCCAGCAGCAAACCCACGAGTGGGGGCTCGCTAGAAAAACTGTTTTTT. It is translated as CASSKPTSGGSLEKLFF.

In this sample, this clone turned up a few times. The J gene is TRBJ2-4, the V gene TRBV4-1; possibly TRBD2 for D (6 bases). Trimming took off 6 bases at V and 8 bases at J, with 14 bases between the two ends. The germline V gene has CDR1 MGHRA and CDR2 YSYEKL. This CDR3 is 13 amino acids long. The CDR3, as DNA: TGCGCCAGCAGTTTCACACCGGGGGACATTCAGTACTTC. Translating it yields CASSFTPGDIQYF.

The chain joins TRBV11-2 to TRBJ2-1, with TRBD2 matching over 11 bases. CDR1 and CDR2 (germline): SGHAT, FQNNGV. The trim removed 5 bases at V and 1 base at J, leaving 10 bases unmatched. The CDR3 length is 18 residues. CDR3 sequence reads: CASSQLAGVFKSYNEQFF. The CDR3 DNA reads TGTGCCAGCAGCCAACTAGCGGGAGTCTTTAAATCCTACAATGAGCAGTTCTTC.

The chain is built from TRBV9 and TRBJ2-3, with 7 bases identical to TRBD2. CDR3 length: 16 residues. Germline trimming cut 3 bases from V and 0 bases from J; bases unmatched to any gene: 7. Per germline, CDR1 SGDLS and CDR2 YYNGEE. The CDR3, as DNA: TGTGCCAGCAGCGCCGGAGCGGGACCTAGCACAGATACGCAGTATTTT. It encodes CASSAGAGPSTDTQYF.

CDR3 nucleotide sequence: TGTGCCTGGAGTGTTTACAGGGGGGCTCAGCCCCAGCATTTT. Protein: CAWSVYRGAQPQHF. V is TRBV30 and J is TRBJ1-5; 8 bases map to TRBD1. V lost 0 bases and J lost 6; bases outside the gene matches: 4. This CDR3 has 14 amino acids. Germline CDR1 is GTSNPN and CDR2 is SVGIG (reference sequence).

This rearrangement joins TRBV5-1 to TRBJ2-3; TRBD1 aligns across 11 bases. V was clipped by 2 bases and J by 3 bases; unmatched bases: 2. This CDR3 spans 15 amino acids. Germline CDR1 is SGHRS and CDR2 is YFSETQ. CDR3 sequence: CASSFGQGATDTQYF. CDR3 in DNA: TGCGCCAGCAGCTTTGGACAGGGGGCAACAGATACGCAGTATTTT.